The 24 T cell receptor beta chains below come from one sample, sequenced in a study of molecular identifiers for immune sequencing clone quantification. In TCRdb, the PCR reads were re-called with MiXCR into one record per CDR3 protein. The table has under 600,000 distinct CDR3 sequences, 20% to 25% seen once. Sequencing input: naive CD8+ T cells from blood, with Jurkat cell RNA spiked in. Subset described: FACS-sorted CD8+CD4-CCR7+CD45RA+ naive T cells. These receptors were collected from a human donor in good health. Some libraries in this study had Jurkat cell RNA spiked in.

Ten or more counts support this clonotype. The chain carries TRBV10-3 and TRBJ2-5; tentatively, D is TRBD1 (6 bases). Germline V gives CDR1 ENHRY, CDR2 SYGVKD. The CDR3 length is 14 residues. The germline V and J ends were trimmed by 4 bases and 1 base, with 10 bases remaining between them. The CDR3 nucleotides read TGTGCCATCAGTGGGGGGCTAGCCCAAGAGACCCAGTACTTC. It codes for CAISGGLAQETQYF.

This clonotype was observed at least ten times. The chain uses TRBV29-1 and TRBJ2-3; 8 bases are shared with TRBD2. CDR3 length: 14 residues. The germline V gene has CDR1 SQVTM and CDR2 ANQGSEA. V shed 7 bases and J 0 bases; nucleotides not matched to a gene: 6. The CDR3 protein is CSAELAASTDTQYF. The CDR3 bases are TGCAGCGCCGAACTAGCGGCTAGCACAGATACGCAGTATTTT.

Turning to this clonotype: A single base separates this from a much larger clone, so it may be a read error. The chain is built from TRBV7-2 and TRBJ1-1, with no clear D. The CDR3 totals 14 residues. The germline V gene encodes CDR1 SGHTA and CDR2 FQGNSA. Written as DNA, the CDR3 is TGTGCCAGCAGCTTAGTCCAGCGGAACACTGGAGCTTTCTTT. Its translation: CASSLVQRNTGAFF.

This clonotype came up a few times. This chain links TRBV5-4 with TRBJ2-7; TRBD2 aligns across 11 bases. V shed 2 bases, J shed 3 bases, and the junction held 10 bases outside the gene matches. Per germline, CDR1 SGHNT and CDR2 YYREEE (reference sequence). The CDR3 extends over 17 amino acids. This chain's CDR3 is CASSFRVTSGGVYEQYF. CDR3 nucleotide sequence: TGTGCCAGCAGCTTCCGCGTCACTAGCGGGGGTGTCTACGAGCAGTACTTC.

The J gene is TRBJ2-6, the V gene TRBV27, with D unclear. The V gene's germline CDR1 is MNHEY and CDR2 SMNVEV (reference sequence). The CDR3 contains 16 residues. V was trimmed by 2 bases and J by 0 bases, leaving 8 bases between them. CDR3 coding DNA: TGTGCCAGCAGTTTAATTACTCCCTCTGGGGCCAACGTCCTGACTTTC. As protein: CASSLITPSGANVLTF.

Ten or more counts support this clonotype. The CDR3 loop reads CASSQDLDRNTEAFF. The CDR3 DNA follows: TGTGCCAGCAGCCAAGACCTGGACAGGAACACTGAAGCTTTCTTT. J is TRBJ1-1 and V is TRBV3-1, with D perhaps matching TRBD1 (6 bases). Germline V gives CDR1 LGHDT, CDR2 YNNKEL (reference sequence). This CDR3 contains 15 residues. V lost 0 bases to trimming and J lost 1 base, with 9 bases between them.

This clonotype has more than one count but fewer than ten. The chain employs TRBV2 and TRBJ1-4, with D unclear. V dropped 1 base and J dropped 4 bases, with 7 bases sitting between them. This CDR3 region has 14 residues. Germline V gives CDR1 SNHLY, CDR2 FYNNEI. The CDR3 loop is CASSEDSHNEKLFF. The CDR3 nucleotides read TGTGCCAGCAGTGAAGACAGCCATAATGAAAAACTGTTTTTT.

A few counts support this clonotype. CDR3 loop: CASSDRSAYNEQFF. Here the CDR3 DNA reads TGTGCCAGCAGTGACCGGAGTGCCTACAATGAGCAGTTCTTC. The chain uses TRBV6-5 and TRBJ2-1; D remains ambiguous. Germline V gene lookup returns CDR1 MNHEY and CDR2 SVGAGI. This CDR3 has 14 residues. Deletions cut 5 bases from V and 2 bases from J, with 10 bases between.

This clonotype was seen a handful of times. V and J are TRBV10-3 and TRBJ1-2; no firm D call. Germline V gene data show CDR1 as ENHRY and CDR2 as SYGVKD. The CDR3 totals 15 residues. Trimming took off 2 bases at V and 4 bases at J, with 14 bases between the two ends. The CDR3 nucleotides are TGTGCCATCAGTGAGAATCCCGGAAGGGTCTATGGCTACACCTTC. This codes for CAISENPGRVYGYTF.

The chain joins TRBV7-9 to TRBJ2-7; possibly TRBD1 for D (6 bases). The CDR3 extends over 13 amino acids. Trimming cost V 5 bases and J 6 bases, with 14 bases left between them. Germline-derived CDR1 and CDR2 are SEHNR and FQNEAQ (reference sequence). CDR3 nucleotide sequence: TGTGCCAGCAGCGCACCGGACAGACGCGAGCAGTACTTC. Translated: CASSAPDRREQYF.

The chain links TRBV30 to TRBJ1-2; D may be TRBD1 (6 bases). The CDR3 runs 14 residues. CDR1 and CDR2 (germline): GTSNPN, SVGIG (reference sequence). Trimming pared 2 bases from V and 14 bases from J, leaving 24 bases between. The CDR3 is CAWSTLGTRGFQTF. CDR3 nucleotides: TGTGCCTGGAGTACCCTGGGGACAAGGGGGTTTCAAACCTTC.

The chain uses TRBV19 and TRBJ2-3; D not certain. The CDR3 covers 12 residues. Trimming left V 1 base short and J 6 bases short, with 5 bases between. Germline V gives CDR1 LNHDA, CDR2 SQIVND (reference sequence). CDR3 sequence reads: CASSIGLDTQYF. The CDR3 nucleotides are TGTGCCAGTAGTATAGGACTGGATACGCAGTATTTT.

This clonotype has a count of ten or more. The genes are TRBV6-2 or TRBV6-3 and TRBJ1-1; D remains unclear. The V and J ends lost 1 base and 3 bases respectively, with 12 bases between them. CDR3 length: 15 residues. Per the germline V gene, CDR1 is MNHEY and CDR2 is SVGEGT. As DNA, the CDR3 is TGTGCCAGCAGTTACTTTCTGGGCAGACACACTGAAGCTTTCTTT. It yields the protein CASSYFLGRHTEAFF.

This clonotype was detected many times. V is TRBV7-8 and J is TRBJ1-4, with TRBD1 identical over 11 bases. The CDR3 sequence is 16 residues long. Germline trimming cut 5 bases from V and 3 bases from J; bases unmatched to any gene: 5. CDR1 and CDR2 (germline): SGHVS, FQNEAQ. The CDR3 loop reads CASSTMGQGANEKLFF. In DNA form, the CDR3 reads TGTGCCAGCAGCACGATGGGACAGGGGGCTAATGAAAAACTGTTTTTT.

This clonotype was seen at least ten times. This chain connects TRBV29-1 to TRBJ2-7; 8 bases fit TRBD1. Trimming cost V 1 base and J 2 bases; bases outside gene matches: 4. CDR1 and CDR2 from the germline V gene are SQVTM and ANQGSEA. The CDR3 is 14 amino acids. CDR3 DNA: TGCAGCGTTGAAGGGACAGGGATCCCCTACGAGCAGTACTTC. Its protein is CSVEGTGIPYEQYF.

This clonotype has at least ten counts. The rearrangement joins TRBV11-2 to TRBJ1-5; D is ambiguous. The CDR3 length is 14 residues. CDR1 is SGHAT, CDR2 FQNNGV, per germline. V lost 1 base and J 7 bases, leaving 11 bases between the germline ends. The CDR3 spells CASSLGNAGQPQHF. In nucleotides, the CDR3 is TGTGCCAGCAGCTTAGGCAACGCTGGGCAGCCCCAGCATTTT.

V usage is TRBV20-1 and J usage is TRBJ2-5; either TRBD1 or TRBD2 may supply D (6 bases each). The CDR3 contains 16 residues. Germline CDR1 and CDR2: DFQATT and SNEGSKA (reference sequence). Trimming cost V 4 bases and J 1 base, with 19 bases left between them. The CDR3 region is CSANRLFGGIQETQYF. CDR3 bases: TGCAGTGCTAACCGACTCTTCGGGGGCATCCAAGAGACCCAGTACTTC.

About this clonotype itself: Since the CDR3 does not end with the conserved phenylalanine or tryptophan, this likely comes from a read error. V and J are TRBV3-1 and TRBJ1-2; 10 nucleotides match TRBD1. Germline CDR1 is LGHDT and CDR2 is YNNKEL (reference sequence). The CDR3 is made up of 14 amino acids. V trimming: 6 bases; J trimming: 7 bases; junction bases outside the gene matches: 8. The CDR3 loop is CASRPGQGTRGYTL. CDR3 DNA sequence: TGTGCCAGCAGACCGGGACAGGGGACGCGTGGCTACACCCTC.

Notes on this clonotype: At one end, the junction sequence differs from germline, possibly due to a read error. The rearrangement uses TRBV12-5 and TRBJ1-5, with D unresolved. CDR3 length: 12 residues. Germline V gives CDR1 LGHNT, CDR2 FRNRAP. CDR3 in amino acids: CASGLGNQPKHF. CDR3 in DNA: TGTGCTAGTGGTTTGGGCAATCAGCCCAAGCATTTT.

In its sample, this clonotype was seen many times. V usage is TRBV7-6 and J usage is TRBJ2-3, with D perhaps TRBD2 (6 bases). CDR1 and CDR2 (germline): SGHVS, FNYEAQ. This CDR3 comprises 14 residues. The germline V and J ends were trimmed by 5 bases and 2 bases, with 11 bases remaining between them. The CDR3 DNA sequence: TGTGCCAGCAGCCACTGGGGGGACACAGATACGCAGTATTTT. Protein: CASSHWGDTDTQYF.

The chain links TRBV27 to TRBJ2-5; D possibly corresponds to TRBD2 (5 bases). Germline assignment: CDR1 MNHEY and CDR2 SMNVEV (reference sequence). Trimming removed 4 bases from V and 5 bases from J, with 11 bases in between. The CDR3 is 13 amino acids. The CDR3 loop is CASSSLAPETQYF. The CDR3 DNA reads TGTGCCAGCAGTTCCTTAGCGCCGGAGACCCAGTACTTC.

The J gene is TRBJ2-5, the V gene TRBV12-3 or TRBV12-4; TRBD2 is a possible D gene (5 bases). CDR3 length: 14 residues. V lost 5 bases and J lost 5, with 15 bases in between. CDR3 protein: CASSLLGSGETQYF. DNA of the CDR3: TGTGCCAGCAGTCTTCTGGGGAGTGGGGAGACCCAGTACTTC.

This chain connects TRBV6-5 to TRBJ1-2; a weak D match, TRBD1 (6 bases). The CDR3 runs 13 residues. V lost 7 bases and J 0 bases, leaving 9 bases between the germline ends. Germline V gene data show CDR1 as MNHEY and CDR2 as SVGAGI. Written as DNA, the CDR3 is TGTGCCAGCATGCAGGGGACTAACTATGGCTACACCTTC. Protein: CASMQGTNYGYTF.

This clonotype has a handful of counts. Since a much larger clone is just one base distant, this may be a read error. The V and J genes are TRBV9 and TRBJ1-1; D unclear. The germline gives CDR1 SGDLS, CDR2 YYNGEE. CDR3 length: 13 residues. The CDR3 here is CTSSPPSNTEAFF. CDR3 coding DNA: TGTACCAGCAGCCCACCGTCGAACACTGAAGCTTTCTTT.